Listed here are 7 T cell receptor beta chains from one sample, sequenced in a study of HIV-infected patients and healthy controls. TCRdb re-called the 5' RACE reads through MiXCR, storing one row per CDR3 protein. Of around 58,000 distinct CDR3 sequences in the sample, over 15% were seen once. The sample taken for sequencing was CD4+ T cells from blood. All receptors come from a human donor in good health.

This clonotype was counted only a few times. This sequence joins TRBV3-1 and TRBJ1-2; D remains unclear. The CDR3 is made up of 14 amino acids. CDR1 LGHDT and CDR2 YNNKEL come from the germline V gene (reference sequence). V lost 3 bases and J 4 bases, leaving 12 bases between the germline ends. Written as DNA, the CDR3 is TGTGCCAGCAGCCACCCAGGAGACGTCTATGGCTACACCTTC. This sequence encodes CASSHPGDVYGYTF.

This clonotype was seen at least ten times. The chain has TRBV2 and TRBJ2-3; no definite D call. Germline V gene data show CDR1 as SNHLY and CDR2 as FYNNEI. The CDR3 is made up of 14 amino acids. V was clipped by 2 bases and J by 0 bases, with 6 bases between them. The CDR3 sequence is CASSEIPSTDTQYF. For the CDR3, the DNA is TGTGCCAGCAGTGAAATTCCTAGCACAGATACGCAGTATTTT.

This clonotype was counted ten times or more. The chain carries TRBV6-1 and TRBJ1-2; possible D gene TRBD1, 6 bases. Trimming took off 9 bases at V and 0 bases at J, with 23 bases between the two ends. The CDR3 length is 17 residues. Germline V gives CDR1 MNHNS, CDR2 SASEGT. CDR3 sequence: CASREQGRMGANYGYTF. For the CDR3, the DNA is TGTGCCAGTCGAGAACAGGGTCGGATGGGGGCTAACTATGGCTACACCTTC.

This clonotype was picked up many times. V gene TRBV14 combines with J gene TRBJ1-2; 8 bases map to TRBD1. The CDR3 has 15 residues. From germline, CDR1 is SGHDN and CDR2 FVKESK. Losses at the gene ends were 3 bases for V and 4 bases for J; bases not matched to a gene: 7. This chain's CDR3 is CASSQVTGGSYGYTF. CDR3 coding DNA: TGTGCCAGCAGCCAGGTTACAGGGGGTTCCTATGGCTACACCTTC.

J is TRBJ1-1 and V is TRBV13; D may be TRBD1 (5 bases). CDR1 is PRHDT and CDR2 is FYEKMQ in the germline V gene (reference sequence). There are 15 residues in the CDR3. Trimming took off 5 bases at V and 0 bases at J, with 13 bases between the two ends. CDR3: CASSTEGRLNTEAFF. As DNA, the CDR3 is TGTGCCAGCAGCACCGAGGGGCGGCTGAACACTGAAGCTTTCTTT.

This clonotype showed up just a few times. The junction departs from the called germline gene at one end, perhaps through a read error. The genes are TRBV20-1 and TRBJ1-2; D is unresolved. The CDR3 loop spans 12 amino acids. Germline V gene sequence: CDR1 DFQATT, CDR2 SNEGSKA (reference sequence). In nucleotides, the CDR3 is TGTCGGTTCGGGCCCTCCCTCTATGGCTACACCTTC. This gives the protein CRFGPSLYGYTF.

Points on this clonotype: Germline and junction disagree at one end, which may indicate a read error. The chain couples TRBV5-6 to TRBJ1-1; D call uncertain. Per germline, CDR1 SGHDT and CDR2 YYEEEE. The CDR3 is made up of 11 amino acids. CDR3 nucleotide sequence: TGTGACAGCAGCTTGGAGGGATCGGCTTTCTTT. This translates into CDSSLEGSAFF.